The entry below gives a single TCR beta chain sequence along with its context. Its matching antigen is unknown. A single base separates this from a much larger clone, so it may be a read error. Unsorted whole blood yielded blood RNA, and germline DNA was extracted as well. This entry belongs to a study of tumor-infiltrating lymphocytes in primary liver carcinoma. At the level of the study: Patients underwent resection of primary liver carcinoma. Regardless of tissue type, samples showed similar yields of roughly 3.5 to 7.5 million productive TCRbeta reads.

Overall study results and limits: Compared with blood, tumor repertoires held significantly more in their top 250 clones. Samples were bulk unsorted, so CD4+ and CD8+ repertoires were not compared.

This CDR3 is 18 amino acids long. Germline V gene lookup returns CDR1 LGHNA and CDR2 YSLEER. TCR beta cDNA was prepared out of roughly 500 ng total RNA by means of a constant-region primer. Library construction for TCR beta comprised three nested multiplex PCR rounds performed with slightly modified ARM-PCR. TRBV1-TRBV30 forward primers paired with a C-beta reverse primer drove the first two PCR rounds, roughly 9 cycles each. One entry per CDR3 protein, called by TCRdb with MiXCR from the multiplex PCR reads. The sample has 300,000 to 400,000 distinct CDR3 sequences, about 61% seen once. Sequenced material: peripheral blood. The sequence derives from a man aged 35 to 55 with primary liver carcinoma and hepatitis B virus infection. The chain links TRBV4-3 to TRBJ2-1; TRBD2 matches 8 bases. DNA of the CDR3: TGCGCCTGCAGCCCCGGGAGGGGTCAGGGTCCGATTTACAATGAGCAGTTCTTC. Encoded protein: CACSPGRGQGPIYNEQFF.